The clone carrying this T cell receptor beta chain was found a few times. CDR1 and CDR2 (germline): SGHRS, YFSETQ. This CDR3 has 14 residues. V lost 8 bases, J lost 0 bases, and 6 bases stayed unmatched. This entry belongs to a study of blood T cells in healthy people across ages. With a J-beta primer mix and a sample-barcoded 5' primer, a second PCR ran about 6 to 11 cycles. MiXCR, applied by TCRdb to the 5' RACE reads, yields one record per CDR3 protein. The repertoire consists of 700,000 to 950,000 distinct CDR3 sequences, with about 42% occurring once and the leading ten covering less than 25%. The chain combines TRBV5-1 with TRBJ1-1, with 8 bases that match TRBD1. The TCR sequence derives from a woman between 55 and 75 years old in good health. Sequences were obtained from blood. CDR3 protein: CARTDRVLNTEAFF. CDR3 nucleotide sequence: TGCGCCAGGACGGACAGGGTTTTGAACACTGAAGCTTTCTTT.